These 20 T cell receptor beta chains originate from one sample sequenced in a study of blood T cell repertoires in COVID-19. Sequenced by immunoSEQ multiplex PCR; TCRdb stores in-frame clones only, minus some. This sample carries tens of thousands of clones, about 87% of them seen once, and the ten largest clones take 1.4%. Sequenced sample: peripheral blood. The receptors shown here come from a man aged 55 to 70 with acute or convalescent COVID-19.

The chain links TRBV20-1 to TRBJ1-2, with D hard to call. There are 11 residues in the CDR3. Trimming removed 1 base at V and 7 bases at J, with 7 bases between. Germline V gives CDR1 DFQATT, CDR2 SNEGSKA (reference sequence). This CDR3 reads CSARVLGGYTF. CDR3 nucleotides: TGCAGTGCTAGAGTACTCGGTGGCTACACCTTC.

In DNA form, the CDR3 reads TGTGCCAGCAGCTTAGGGCCGGGGGGCAACTATGGCTACACCTTC. It translates to CASSLGPGGNYGYTF. The chain is built from TRBV7-9 and TRBJ1-2; D possibly corresponds to TRBD1 (6 bases). Germline-derived CDR1 and CDR2 are SEHNR and FQNEAQ (reference sequence). The germline V and J ends were trimmed by 1 base and 2 bases, with 11 bases remaining between them. This CDR3 is 15 amino acids long.

The rearrangement uses TRBV28 and TRBJ2-3; D perhaps matches TRBD2 (6 bases). Deletions cut 7 bases from V and 1 base from J, with 9 bases between. Looked up from germline, CDR1 is MDHEN and CDR2 is SYDVKM. The CDR3 runs 13 residues. The CDR3 DNA sequence: TGTGCCAGCACACCGGGGGGCACAGATACGCAGTATTTT. Residues: CASTPGGTDTQYF.

The rearrangement links TRBV24-1 to TRBJ2-1; D remains ambiguous. Germline CDR1 KGHDR, CDR2 SFDVKD. The CDR3 consists of 12 residues. Trimming removed 0 bases from V and 10 bases from J, with 6 bases in between. CDR3 sequence: CATSDLQMEQFF. DNA for the CDR3: TGTGCCACCAGTGATTTGCAAATGGAGCAGTTCTTC.

J is TRBJ1-2 and V is TRBV28; 7 bases fit TRBD1. The CDR3 spans 15 residues. The J segment lost 4 bases and the V segment lost 4 bases, leaving 9 bases of the junction unmatched. CDR1 is MDHEN, CDR2 SYDVKM, per germline. In nucleotides, the CDR3 is TGTGCCAGCAGTTCGACAGGGTTTCGTGGCTATGGCTACACCTTC. This gives the protein CASSSTGFRGYGYTF.

This clone was found a few times. The J gene is TRBJ1-1, the V gene TRBV30, with D perhaps TRBD1 (5 bases). Germline lookup yields CDR1 GTSNPN and CDR2 SVGIG (reference sequence). CDR3 length: 13 amino acids. V was cut by 0 bases and J by 5 bases, with 10 bases left in between. CDR3 residues: CAWSVMGGTEAFF. CDR3 sequence (DNA): TGTGCCTGGAGTGTAATGGGGGGAACTGAAGCTTTCTTT.

The V and J genes are TRBV5-6 and TRBJ2-1; TRBD1 might be the D (6 bases). In germline, CDR1 is SGHDT, CDR2 YYEEEE. The length of the CDR3 is 16 residues. V shed 3 bases and J shed 4 bases, with 17 bases lying between them. The CDR3 protein is CASSSTGFIQYNEQFF. The CDR3 nucleotides are TGTGCCAGCAGCTCCACAGGGTTCATTCAATACAATGAGCAGTTCTTC.

The chain couples TRBV7-8 to TRBJ1-5; 8 nucleotides match TRBD1. The CDR3 loop spans 15 amino acids. V was pared by 2 bases and J by 3 bases, with 3 bases of the junction left unmatched. Germline CDR1 and CDR2: SGHVS and FQNEAQ. The CDR3 loop reads CASSLTGGPNQPQHF. The CDR3 nucleotides read TGTGCCAGCAGCTTAACAGGGGGACCCAATCAGCCCCAGCATTTT.

The V and J genes are TRBV7-8 and TRBJ1-2; TRBD1 aligns across 10 bases. Germline CDR1 reads SGHVS; CDR2 reads FQNEAQ. This CDR3 has 18 amino acids. Unmatched junction bases numbered 15, after V lost 6 bases and J lost 2 bases. CDR3 in DNA: TGTGCCAGCAGTCTACAAGCCGGGACAGGGGTTAAGAACTATGGCTACACCTTC. It yields the protein CASSLQAGTGVKNYGYTF.

This clone came up once. The chain uses TRBV5-4 and TRBJ1-2, with a tentative D call TRBD1 (6 bases). The CDR3 loop spans 14 amino acids. Looked up from germline, CDR1 is SGHNT and CDR2 is YYREEE (reference sequence). Trimming removed 3 bases from V and 4 bases from J, with 13 bases in between. CDR3 in amino acids: CASSSVRGSYGYTF. CDR3 coding DNA: TGTGCCAGCAGCTCCGTCAGGGGCAGCTATGGCTACACCTTC.

This clone has a single count. The chain is built from TRBV5-5 and TRBJ2-3; D is perhaps TRBD1 (6 bases). Per the germline V gene, CDR1 is SGHKS and CDR2 is YYEKEE (reference sequence). The ends were cut back, 3 bases at V and 1 base at J, with 15 bases in the middle. The CDR3 is made up of 16 amino acids. The CDR3 DNA follows: TGTGCCAGCAGCTCCTCGGTGGGGGCGCGCACAGATACGCAGTATTTT. This gives the protein CASSSSVGARTDTQYF.

The chain has TRBV30 and TRBJ2-1; a possible D gene is TRBD1 (5 bases). The V gene's germline CDR1 is GTSNPN and CDR2 SVGIG (reference sequence). V shed 0 bases and J shed 5 bases, with 11 bases lying between them. This CDR3 has 14 residues. The DNA for the CDR3 is TGTGCCTGGAGTGTACTTAGGGGCAACAATGAGCAGTTCTTC. This sequence encodes CAWSVLRGNNEQFF.

The chain has TRBV9 and TRBJ1-1; D might be TRBD1 (5 bases). This CDR3 contains 16 residues. Germline V lookup: CDR1 SGDLS, CDR2 YYNGEE. Trimming cost V 0 bases and J 5 bases, with 17 bases left between them. CDR3 amino acids: CASSVGPGKDKTEAFF. The CDR3 nucleotides are TGTGCCAGCAGCGTAGGTCCAGGTAAGGACAAGACTGAAGCTTTCTTT.

This rearrangement joins TRBV5-8 to TRBJ2-4; 7 bases map to TRBD2. The CDR3 loop spans 16 amino acids. Germline values: CDR1 SGHTS, CDR2 YDEGEE. The trim removed 4 bases at V and 7 bases at J, leaving 14 bases unmatched. The CDR3 sequence: CASSPPGPGGWNIQYF. DNA of the CDR3: TGTGCCAGCAGCCCACCGGGACCCGGGGGGTGGAACATTCAGTACTTC.

The chain is built from TRBV7-2 and TRBJ2-5; 9 bases map to TRBD2. This CDR3 contains 14 residues. V was clipped by 5 bases and J by 5 bases; unmatched bases: 6. Per the germline V gene, CDR1 is SGHTA and CDR2 is FQGNSA. The CDR3 loop is CASSLSGSSETQYF. CDR3 nucleotides: TGTGCCAGCAGCCTTAGCGGGAGTAGTGAGACCCAGTACTTC.

The gene calls are TRBV19 and TRBJ2-2; D might be TRBD1 (6 bases). This CDR3 has 13 amino acids. Germline lookup yields CDR1 LNHDA and CDR2 SQIVND (reference sequence). V was clipped by 3 bases and J by 7 bases, with 9 bases between them. CDR3 coding DNA: TGTGCCAGTAGTATGATCAGGGGCGGGGAGCTGTTTTTT. Its translation is CASSMIRGGELFF.

In its sample, this clone was seen once. The genes are TRBV10-3 and TRBJ2-1; 12 positions match TRBD2. V dropped 4 bases and J dropped 0; count of bases not matched to a gene: 4. Germline V gives CDR1 ENHRY, CDR2 SYGVKD. The CDR3 spans 17 residues. Here the CDR3 DNA reads TGTGCCATCAGTGTGGCTAGCGGGAGGGCCTCCTACAATGAGCAGTTCTTC. Protein product: CAISVASGRASYNEQFF.

J is TRBJ2-2 and V is TRBV5-5, with D hard to call. Per germline, CDR1 SGHKS and CDR2 YYEKEE (reference sequence). There are 15 residues in the CDR3. The V end lost 4 bases, the J end lost 5 bases, and 15 bases lay between the germline ends. The DNA of the CDR3 is TGTGCCAGCAGCCGTTCTGGGCCTTCGACCGGGGAGCTGTTTTTT. Amino acid sequence: CASSRSGPSTGELFF. Variable domain in full (rest from reference TRBV5-5 and TRBJ2-2): DAGVTQSPTHLIKTRGQQVTLRCSPISGHKSVSWYQQVLGQGPQFIFQYYEKEERGRGNFPDRFSARQFPNYSSELNVNALLLGDSALYLCASSRSGPSTGELFFGEGSRLTVL.

This clone was counted between two and nine times. The chain carries TRBV5-5 and TRBJ2-6, with a weak D call TRBD1 (6 bases). The germline V gene has CDR1 SGHKS and CDR2 YYEKEE (reference sequence). The CDR3 loop spans 18 amino acids. The V end was cut by 0 bases, the J end by 0 bases, with 13 bases between. DNA of the CDR3: TGTGCCAGCAGCTTGGCGGGGACAAGCAGCTCTGGGGCCAACGTCCTGACTTTC. Protein product: CASSLAGTSSSGANVLTF.

The chain has TRBV19 and TRBJ2-3, with D perhaps matching TRBD1 (5 bases). This CDR3 spans 15 amino acids. V lost 6 bases and J lost 4, with 17 bases in between. The germline V gene encodes CDR1 LNHDA and CDR2 SQIVND (reference sequence). For the CDR3, the DNA is TGTGCCAGTAGCCCCTTTGGGGCCCGGGCAGATACGCAGTATTTT. Protein product: CASSPFGARADTQYF.